Listed below are T cell receptor beta chains from one sample, sequenced in a study of beta chain features in type 1 diabetes. Sequencing was performed with immunoSEQ multiplex PCR; in TCRdb, only in-frame clones are kept and a portion is missing. The sample lists under 400,000 clones, about 19% occurring once. Material for sequencing was naive CD4+ T cells from blood. The source is a woman aged 18-30 years in good health. Both conserved end residues are part of each CDR3.

V gene	CDR3 length	J gene	CDR3 protein
TRBV5-6	12	TRBJ2-2	CASSLSTGELFF
TRBV29-1	12	TRBJ2-7	CSVEDNTYEQYF
TRBV10-3	13	TRBJ2-5	CAISEREEQTQYF
TRBV30	13	TRBJ1-1	CAWSVRRDTEAFF
TRBV18	13	TRBJ1-1	CASSLGGRTEAFF
TRBV15	14	TRBJ1-3	CATSRTGTGNTIYF
TRBV18	15	TRBJ2-7	CASSPLAGDSYEQYF
TRBV5-1	13	TRBJ1-1	CASSFLRNTEAFF
TRBV7-3	17	TRBJ2-3	CASSLKHASGYTDTQYF
TRBV30	13	TRBJ2-4	CAWSVRQAGIQYF
TRBV10-3	13	TRBJ2-5	CAISQGIGETQYF
TRBV29-1	14	TRBJ2-2	CSVAPSGRPGELFF
TRBV9	14	TRBJ1-4	CASSVATGGEKLFF
TRBV18	15	TRBJ2-7	CASSSELAGGGEQYF
TRBV25-1	11	TRBJ2-1	CASGLINEQFF
TRBV16	14	TRBJ2-6	CASSRVSGANVLTF
TRBV5-1	17	TRBJ2-5	CASSLASASGGGETQYF
TRBV29-1	11	TRBJ1-1	CSVVRDTEAFF
TRBV4-1	15	TRBJ1-3	CASSQSTGHGNTIYF
TRBV19	14	TRBJ1-2	CASSKRGTNYGYTF
TRBV7-3	14	TRBJ2-7	CASSLLGGGYEQYF
TRBV10-3	13	TRBJ1-5	CAISDRDRQPQHF
TRBV4-1	15	TRBJ1-5	CASSPGTVGRQPQHF
TRBV27	15	TRBJ2-1	CASSTTGNFYNEQFF
TRBV7-2	14	TRBJ2-5	CASTSRLVQETQYF
TRBV25-1	15	TRBJ2-3	CASSEAGTSTDTQYF
TRBV9	15	TRBJ2-1	CASNSGGGPYNEQFF
TRBV6-1	15	TRBJ2-5	CASSTQTGAGETQYF
TRBV25-1	13	TRBJ1-1	CASRVGGYTEAFF
TRBV6-5	13	TRBJ2-5	CASIQEPQETQYF
TRBV7-2	13	TRBJ1-2	CASSLVQTYGYTF
TRBV27	15	TRBJ2-3	CASSLPGQGTDTQYF
TRBV19	13	TRBJ2-3	CASSMRQLDTQYF
TRBV20-1	11	TRBJ1-1	CIAGDNTEAFF
TRBV27	14	TRBJ1-2	CASRGLTGVGNYTF
TRBV14	13	TRBJ1-2	CASSFRSEGGYTF
TRBV9	15	TRBJ1-6	CASSVDATEGSPLHF
TRBV2	14	TRBJ2-6	CASSTGSGANVLTF
TRBV4-1	15	TRBJ1-1	CASSRGDRENTEAFF
TRBV11-3	13	TRBJ2-7	CASSLGQEYEQYF
TRBV30	14	TRBJ2-7	CAWTPGLGGYEQYF
TRBV7-2	14	TRBJ1-5	CASSLVVVDQPQHF
TRBV4-2	17	TRBJ2-3	CASSQAPNSASTDTQYF
TRBV4-1	19	TRBJ1-5	CASSQAALRVRYSNQPQHF
TRBV6-5	13	TRBJ1-2	CASKVGRNYGYTF
TRBV9	14	TRBJ1-2	CASSALQGSHGYTF
TRBV5-1	16	TRBJ2-2	CASSLFGGARTGELFF
TRBV5-1	15	TRBJ2-1	CASSLAGTVVNEQFF
TRBV7-9	15	TRBJ2-7	CASSLVTGGGYEQYF
TRBV9	14	TRBJ2-5	CASSVGGAQETQYF
TRBV9	14	TRBJ2-2	CASSVDRAVGELFF
TRBV30	14	TRBJ1-3	CAGGRGGPGNTIYF
TRBV4-2	16	TRBJ2-2	CASSQGRGRNTGELFF
TRBV5-1	13	TRBJ2-2	CASSLQGSGELFF
TRBV18	15	TRBJ2-7	CASSPSLAGVDEQYF
TRBV5-1	15	TRBJ1-2	CASSPTDDRARRYTF